The clone carrying this T cell receptor beta chain has ten or more counts. The antigen is not known. TCRdb recomputed calls from the multiplex PCR reads with MiXCR, one row per CDR3 protein. The top ten hold roughly a quarter of the sample, which has about 21,000 distinct CDR3 sequences, around 41% seen once. The data are from a study of breast tumors, draining lymph nodes, adjacent tissues. The CDR3 is 15 residues long. J was trimmed by 4 bases and V by 7 bases; bases with no gene match: 12. CDR1 and CDR2 (germline): LNHNV, YYDKDF (reference sequence). Study conclusions and caveats: That most tumor T cells come from lymph nodes remained unproven. Compared with lymph nodes, tumors were less diverse; compared with nontumor tissue, more.

This TCR derives from a female donor with breast cancer. Some clones in this sample may be carry-over from other donors' samples. Sequencing was done on a sample of breast tumor tissue. The J gene is TRBJ2-7, the V gene TRBV15, with TRBD2 matching 8 bases. CDR3 bases: TGTGCCACCATGGCGGGGGGACTAGGTGCGTACGAGCAGTACTTC. The encoded protein is CATMAGGLGAYEQYF.